The entry below describes one T cell receptor (beta chain). Its antigen is undetermined. The CDR3 covers 10 residues. The germline gives CDR1 DFQATT, CDR2 SNEGSKA (reference sequence). V dropped 4 bases and J dropped 5 bases, with 3 bases sitting between them. This sample stems from a study of TIL therapy for anti-PD-1-resistant metastatic lung cancer. Across the whole study: Tumors were harvested before any PD-1/PD-L1 blockade. Median tumor PD-L1 proportion score was under 7.5%.

Study-wide findings and caveats: Treatment-naive, never-smoker and oncogene-addicted patients were overrepresented in this highly selected cohort.

The immunoSEQ assay was v3. Survey-level samples got roughly 1.9 million read pairs; deep-level samples got about 5-6.5 million. Produced via immunoSEQ multiplex PCR; TCRdb's table is partial and in-frame only. This sample has just under 60,000 clones, with about two thirds found just once. Time point described: pre-treatment sample, taken before nivolumab and TIL therapy. The chain has TRBV20-1 and TRBJ2-1; D is uncertain. The receptor comes from a person aged 25-80 years with non-small cell lung cancer. The material sequenced was blood, taken at baseline. CDR3 loop: CSANHNEQFF. CDR3 DNA sequence: TGCAGTGCTAACCACAATGAGCAGTTCTTC.